The rows below give T cell receptor beta chains drawn from one sample of a study of blood T cell repertoires in COVID-19. TCRdb's table, derived via immunoSEQ multiplex PCR, lists solely in-frame clones and lacks some. The table has about 71,000 clones, about 88% seen once. Source material: peripheral blood. The receptors shown here come from a man aged 45-65 years with active COVID-19. Both conserved end residues are part of each CDR3. Each record gives: J gene, V gene, clone size, D gene, CDR3 protein, CDR3 DNA. The D gene is left open where the match is weak. Clone size is shown for a subset of rows, as once, few, many or a class of expanded clone.

TRBJ2-1,TRBV19,-,-,CASSIAGKFPYNEQFF,TGTGCCAGTAGTATAGCGGGGAAGTTCCCTTACAATGAGCAGTTCTTC
TRBJ2-3,TRBV7-7,-,-,CASSSTTTDTQYF,TGTGCCAGCAGCTCGACTACCACAGATACGCAGTATTTT
TRBJ2-7,TRBV29-1,-,-,CSARQASGHEQYF,TGCAGCGCCAGACAGGCCTCGGGTCACGAGCAGTACTTC
TRBJ2-3,TRBV6-2/TRBV6-3,-,TRBD2,CASSHDPVAGLTDTQYF,TGTGCCAGCAGTCACGACCCCGTAGCGGGGCTCACAGATACGCAGTATTTT
TRBJ2-2,TRBV5-6,-,-,CASSLLAGADGELFF,TGTGCCAGCAGCTTGCTGGCAGGGGCGGACGGGGAGCTGTTTTTT
TRBJ2-5,TRBV2,-,TRBD2,CASEVAGGNQETQYF,TGTGCCAGCGAAGTAGCGGGGGGGAACCAAGAGACCCAGTACTTC
TRBJ2-7,TRBV5-1,-,-,CASSLAGGEQYF,TGCGCCAGCAGCTTGGCCGGAGGCGAGCAGTACTTC
TRBJ1-1,TRBV7-9,-,TRBD1,CASSLNDRGSNTEAFF,TGTGCCAGCAGCTTAAACGACAGGGGATCCAACACTGAAGCTTTCTTT
TRBJ2-1,TRBV18,once,TRBD2,CASSPKFQWTSGVPRYNEQFF,TGTGCCAGCTCACCTAAATTTCAATGGACTAGCGGGGTCCCGAGGTACAATGAGCAGTTCTTC
TRBJ1-1,TRBV30,-,-,CAWTVAGATEAFF,TGTGCCTGGACCGTCGCAGGGGCTACTGAAGCTTTCTTT
TRBJ2-6,TRBV7-9,-,TRBD1,CASSPTGQGAGANVLTF,TGTGCCAGCAGCCCGACCGGACAGGGGGCTGGGGCCAACGTCCTGACTTTC
TRBJ2-7,TRBV7-2,-,-,CASSLVPGIGEQYF,TGTGCCAGCAGCTTAGTACCAGGGATTGGCGAGCAGTACTTC
TRBJ2-1,TRBV5-4,-,-,CASSLSAGYNEQFF,TGTGCCAGCAGCTTGTCCGCGGGGTACAATGAGCAGTTCTTC
TRBJ1-1,TRBV28,-,-,CASSFQNTEAFF,TGTGCCAGCAGTTTTCAGAACACTGAAGCTTTCTTT
TRBJ2-7,TRBV5-5,-,TRBD1,CASSEGQGGYEQYF,TGTGCCAGCAGCGAGGGACAGGGGGGCTACGAGCAGTACTTC
TRBJ2-3,TRBV5-6,-,TRBD2,CASSSAWLAGGQGADTQYF,TGTGCCAGCAGCTCCGCCTGGCTAGCGGGGGGGCAGGGAGCAGATACGCAGTATTTT
TRBJ2-4,TRBV4-3,-,TRBD1,CASSHRTGGDVILAKNIQYF,TGCGCCAGCAGCCACCGGACAGGGGGCGACGTCATCCTAGCCAAAAACATTCAGTACTTC
TRBJ1-1,TRBV6-2/TRBV6-3,-,-,CASSYFPDFGNTEAFF,TGTGCCAGCAGTTACTTTCCGGACTTCGGGAACACTGAAGCTTTCTTT
TRBJ1-2,TRBV23-1,-,-,CASSQGRRNYGYTF,TGCGCCAGCAGTCAGGGGCGCCGTAACTATGGCTACACCTTC
TRBJ1-1,TRBV29-1,-,-,CSVSRGRDTEAFF,TGCAGCGTCTCTCGAGGCAGAGACACTGAAGCTTTCTTT
TRBJ2-7,TRBV7-9,-,TRBD1,CASSPWDRPYEQYF,TGTGCCAGCAGCCCCTGGGACAGGCCTTACGAGCAGTACTTC
TRBJ1-4,TRBV24-1,-,-,CATSDLGLTGLRSEKLFF,TGTGCCACCAGTGATTTAGGGCTGACAGGTCTCCGCTCCGAAAAACTGTTTTTT
TRBJ2-2,TRBV20-1,-,TRBD2,CSASRGLAGNGELFF,TGCAGTGCTAGTAGGGGACTAGCGGGGAACGGGGAGCTGTTTTTT
TRBJ1-2,TRBV29-1,-,-,CSVVGEPSKGYTF,TGCAGCGTTGTCGGTGAACCATCTAAGGGCTACACCTTC
TRBJ1-4,TRBV4-3,-,-,CASSPGHTTNEKLFF,TGCGCCAGCAGCCCCGGACATACAACTAATGAAAAACTGTTTTTT
TRBJ1-2,TRBV29-1,few,-,CSATMGLYGYTF,TGCAGCGCGACGATGGGGCTATATGGCTACACCTTC
TRBJ1-2,TRBV5-6,-,-,CASSWGLGGYTF,TGTGCCAGCAGCTGGGGCTTGGGGGGCTACACCTTC
TRBJ2-7,TRBV2,-,TRBD1,CASSSDRGRYEQYF,TGTGCCAGCAGTTCAGACAGGGGGAGGTACGAGCAGTACTTC
TRBJ1-1,TRBV5-6,-,-,CASSVRPQGDTEAFF,TGTGCCAGCAGCGTGCGCCCGCAGGGCGACACTGAAGCTTTCTTT